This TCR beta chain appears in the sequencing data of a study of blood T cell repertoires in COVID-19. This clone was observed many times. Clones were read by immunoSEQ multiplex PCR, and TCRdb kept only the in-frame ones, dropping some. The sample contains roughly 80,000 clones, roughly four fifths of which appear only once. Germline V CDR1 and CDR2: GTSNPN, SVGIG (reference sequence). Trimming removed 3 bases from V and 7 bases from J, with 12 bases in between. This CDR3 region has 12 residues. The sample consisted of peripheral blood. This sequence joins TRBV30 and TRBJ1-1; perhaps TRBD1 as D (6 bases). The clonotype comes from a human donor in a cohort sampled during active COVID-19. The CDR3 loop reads CAWRVGTLEAFF. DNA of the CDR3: TGTGCCTGGAGAGTCGGGACACTTGAAGCTTTCTTT.